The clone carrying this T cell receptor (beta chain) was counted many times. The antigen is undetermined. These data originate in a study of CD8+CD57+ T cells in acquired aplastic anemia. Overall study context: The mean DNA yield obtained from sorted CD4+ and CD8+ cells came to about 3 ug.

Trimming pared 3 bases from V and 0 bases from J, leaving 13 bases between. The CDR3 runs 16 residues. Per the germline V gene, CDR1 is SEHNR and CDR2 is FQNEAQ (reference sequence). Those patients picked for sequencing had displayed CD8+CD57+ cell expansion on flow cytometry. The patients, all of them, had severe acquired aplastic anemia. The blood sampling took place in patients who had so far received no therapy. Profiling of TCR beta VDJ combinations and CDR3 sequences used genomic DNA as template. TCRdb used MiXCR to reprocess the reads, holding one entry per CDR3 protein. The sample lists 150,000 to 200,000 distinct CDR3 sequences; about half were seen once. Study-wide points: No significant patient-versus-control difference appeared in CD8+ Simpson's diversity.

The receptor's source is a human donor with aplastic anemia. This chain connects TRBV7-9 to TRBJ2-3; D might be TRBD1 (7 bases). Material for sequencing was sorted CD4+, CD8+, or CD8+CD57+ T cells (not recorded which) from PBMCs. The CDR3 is CASSLSQGGSTDTQYF. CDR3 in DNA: TGTGCCAGCAGCTTGAGTCAGGGGGGAAGCACAGATACGCAGTATTTT.